This T cell receptor beta chain was sequenced in a study of tumor-infiltrating lymphocytes in primary liver carcinoma. About the research overall: Staged T1-T3 N0M0, the tumors had sizes that ranged from about 4.2 to 11 cm across.

Germline DNA was extracted alongside blood RNA, which was obtained from unsorted whole blood. Total RNA amounting to around 540 ng was the source from which TCR beta cDNA was made with a constant-region primer. Libraries for TCR beta were built through three nested multiplex PCR rounds, which together made up a slightly modified ARM-PCR procedure. Rounds one and two of PCR, each of 10 cycles, were primed with TRBV1-TRBV30 forward primers and a C-beta reverse primer. TCRdb redid the calling of the multiplex PCR reads with MiXCR, one entry per CDR3 protein. This sample yields about 320,000 distinct CDR3 sequences, of which 58% are seen a single time; 17% belongs to the top ten. CDR1 is MDHEN and CDR2 is SYDVKM in the germline V gene. CDR3 length equals 14 residues. Trimming cost V 10 bases and J 6 bases, with 19 bases left between them. This clonotype was found a few times.

This rearrangement joins TRBV28 to TRBJ2-1; D uncertain. Sequenced: peripheral blood. This receptor was identified in a woman aged 25 to 45 with primary liver carcinoma and hepatitis B virus infection. The CDR3, as DNA: TGTGCCATGTCAGGAGTGGCAGAAAGCAATGAGCAGTTCTTC. Amino acids: CAMSGVAESNEQFF.